Below are 21 T cell receptor beta chains sequenced from a single sample in a study of tumor and adjacent non-tumor tissue in lung cancer. The template was RNA from unsorted bulk tissue. Three rounds of nested PCR, following a modified ARM-PCR protocol, produced the TCRbeta library. TCRdb re-called the multiplex PCR reads through MiXCR, storing one row per CDR3 protein. The table includes about 110,000 distinct CDR3 sequences, approximately 71% detected once. The sample was lung tumor tissue. The origin of the receptors is a woman in her fifties or sixties with non-small cell lung cancer.

A single count supports this clonotype. The genes are TRBV28 and TRBJ1-1; D remains ambiguous. Germline V lookup: CDR1 MDHEN, CDR2 SYDVKM. The CDR3 extends over 13 amino acids. Trimming cost V 11 bases and J 6 bases, with 19 bases left between them. The CDR3 nucleotides read TGTGCCGGCACCCAAGGCCGAGACGCTGAAGCTTTCTTT. Translating gives CAGTQGRDAEAFF.

About this clonotype: A read error may be the cause here, since a much bigger clone is one base away. The gene calls are TRBV20-1 and TRBJ2-2; no definite D call. Germline assignment: CDR1 DFQATT and CDR2 SNEGSKA (reference sequence). There are 13 residues in the CDR3. V shed 2 bases and J shed 4 bases, with 8 bases lying between them. For the CDR3, the DNA is TGCAGTGCTAGATATGGAATCACCGGGGAGCTGTTTTTT. Translating it yields CSARYGITGELFF.

Remarks on this clonotype: Being one base from a much bigger clone, this may be a read error. Likely a read error: the CDR3 ends without its conserved phenylalanine or tryptophan. The rearrangement links TRBV12-3 or TRBV12-4 to TRBJ1-1; D gene unclear. V shed 4 bases and J shed 4 bases, with 7 bases lying between them. The CDR3 sequence is 12 residues long. In DNA, the CDR3 is TGTGCCAGCAGTTCCGGTCCCACTGAAGCTTTCTGT. Its translation is CASSSGPTEAFC.

This rearrangement joins TRBV11-2 to TRBJ1-6; D not certain. The CDR3 spans 14 residues. With 4 bases removed from V and 5 bases from J, the gap between germline ends came to 9 bases. The germline gives CDR1 SGHAT, CDR2 FQNNGV. Here the CDR3 reads CASSYEANNSPLHF. In DNA, the CDR3 is TGTGCCAGCAGCTATGAAGCAAATAATTCACCCCTCCACTTT. The complete variable domain, with remaining parts taken from reference TRBV11-2 and TRBJ1-6, reads EAGVAQSPRYKIIEKRQSVAFWCNPISGHATLYWYQQILGQGPKLLIQFQNNGVVDDSQLPKDRFSAERLKGVDSTLKIQPAKLEDSAVYLCASSYEANNSPLHFGNGTRLTVT.

The rearrangement joins TRBV6-5 to TRBJ1-1; no reliable D call. Trimming left V 3 bases short and J 9 bases short, with 14 bases between. Germline values: CDR1 MNHEY, CDR2 SVGAGI. The CDR3 length is 13 residues. The DNA for the CDR3 is TGTGCCAGCAGTTATCTAATCGGGCTCCAAGCTTTCTTT. Its translation is CASSYLIGLQAFF.

This clonotype appeared many times. The rearrangement joins TRBV10-3 to TRBJ2-7; 8 nucleotides line up with TRBD2. V was pared by 6 bases and J by 7 bases, with 11 bases of the junction left unmatched. This CDR3 comprises 14 residues. Germline CDR1 reads ENHRY; CDR2 reads SYGVKD. The CDR3 DNA follows: TGTGCCATCAGGCCAGCGGGAGACTCAGGGGAGCAGTACTTC. Translation gives CAIRPAGDSGEQYF.

Comments on this clonotype: Germline and junction disagree at one end, which may indicate a read error. This chain joins TRBV29-1 and TRBJ2-1, with D perhaps matching TRBD2 (5 bases). This CDR3 contains 15 residues. Looked up from germline, CDR1 is SQVTM and CDR2 is ANQGSEA. CDR3 loop: CSVVEGKSPYNEQIF. CDR3 sequence (DNA): TGCAGCGTTGTTGAGGGCAAGTCTCCCTACAATGAGCAGATCTTC.

V is TRBV28 and J is TRBJ2-7; D uncertain. CDR1 is MDHEN, CDR2 SYDVKM, per germline. Trimming removed 5 bases from V and 3 bases from J, with 14 bases in between. The CDR3 extends over 14 amino acids. The CDR3 DNA is TGTGCCAGCAGTGAGACATGCCTTCTCTACGAGCAGTACTTC. It specifies CASSETCLLYEQYF.

There are a few counts of this clonotype. The J gene is TRBJ1-4, the V gene TRBV28; TRBD1 agrees at 10 bases. This CDR3 has 16 amino acids. Germline V lookup: CDR1 MDHEN, CDR2 SYDVKM. The V and J ends lost 5 bases and 1 base, in that order; junction bases with no gene match: 4. CDR3 nucleotide sequence: TGTGCCAGCAGTACTCGGACAGGGGGAACTAATGAAAAACTGTTTTTT. Its protein is CASSTRTGGTNEKLFF.

This clonotype was counted a few times. A much larger clone is a single base away; this may be a read error. CDR3 residues: CSADSPSMNTEAFF. The CDR3 DNA reads as TGCAGCGCTGACAGTCCGAGCATGAACACTGAAGCTTTCTTT. This chain uses TRBV29-1 with TRBJ1-1, with D perhaps matching TRBD1 (5 bases). Trimming removed 7 bases at V and 0 bases at J, with 15 bases between. Germline V gene data show CDR1 as SQVTM and CDR2 as ANQGSEA. The CDR3 length is 14 residues.

This sequence joins TRBV6-1 and TRBJ2-3, with D uncertain. Trimming took off 3 bases at V and 5 bases at J, with 12 bases between the two ends. This CDR3 has 14 residues. In germline, CDR1 is MNHNS, CDR2 SASEGT. The CDR3 loop reads CASSDGRPIDTQYF. As DNA, the CDR3 is TGTGCCAGCAGTGATGGCAGACCCATAGATACGCAGTATTTT.

Comment on this clonotype: An end of the junction differs from the germline gene, which may be a read error. This chain uses TRBV11-2 with TRBJ2-3, with 15 bases that match TRBD2. The CDR3 totals 16 residues. Germline values: CDR1 SGHAT, CDR2 FQNNGV. The DNA for the CDR3 is TGTGCCAGTAGCTTGGGACTAGCGGGAGGAACAGATACGCAGTATTTT. This sequence encodes CASSLGLAGGTDTQYF.

V usage is TRBV9 and J usage is TRBJ1-5; D not certain. There are 15 residues in the CDR3. Germline V gives CDR1 SGDLS, CDR2 YYNGEE. Here the CDR3 DNA reads TGTATCAGCAGCGTAGACGGAATGGGCAATCAGCCCCAGCATTTT. Amino acids: CISSVDGMGNQPQHF.

This clonotype was found once. Because the CDR3 is missing its conserved closing phenylalanine or tryptophan, this is likely a read error. The chain joins TRBV11-3 to TRBJ1-6; D is unclear. Trimming took 7 bases from V and 7 from J, leaving 11 bases between them. CDR3 length equals 13 residues. Germline V gene data show CDR1 as SGHNT and CDR2 as YENEEA. CDR3 protein: CASNHGENSPLHL. The CDR3 DNA follows: TGTGCCAGCAACCATGGGGAGAATTCACCCCTCCACCTT.

This clonotype appeared a few times. A read error may explain this, as a much larger clone is one base away. The chain couples TRBV6-5 to TRBJ1-3, with D tentatively TRBD1 (6 bases). Germline V gives CDR1 MNHEY, CDR2 SVGAGI. The CDR3 has 14 amino acids. The CDR3 DNA reads TGTGCCAGCAGTCTGGGACACCCAGGAAACATCATATATTTT. The encoded protein is CASSLGHPGNIIYF.

With regard to this clonotype: Compared with germline, one end of the junction differs, possibly owing to a read error. V usage is TRBV11-2 and J usage is TRBJ2-3; D perhaps matches TRBD2 (5 bases). CDR3 size: 15 residues. CDR1 is SGHAT, CDR2 FQNNGV, per germline. The CDR3 region has the DNA TGTGCCAGCAGCCTGGAGGTTTGGGTCACAGATACGCATTATTTT. Its protein is CASSLEVWVTDTHYF.

With respect to this clonotype: One end of the junction varies from germline; a read error may be responsible. The chain uses TRBV10-3 and TRBJ2-7; TRBD1 is a possible D gene (5 bases). The CDR3 loop spans 15 amino acids. Germline V gives CDR1 ENHRY, CDR2 SYGVKD. The CDR3 protein is CAIGDVAGQGAEQYF. The CDR3 DNA is TGTGCCATCGGTGATGTAGCTGGGCAGGGCGCTGAGCAGTACTTC.

This clonotype occurred a few times. A much larger clone differs from this one at a single base, so this may be a read error. V usage is TRBV6-5 and J usage is TRBJ1-2; D is perhaps TRBD1 (6 bases). CDR1 and CDR2 from the germline V gene are MNHEY and SVGAGI. CDR3 size: 12 residues. CDR3 coding DNA: TGTGTCAGCAGTTTCGCCAGGGGTGGCTACACCTTC. It is translated as CVSSFARGGYTF.

Concerning this clonotype: The junction and the germline gene differ at one end; a read error may be behind it. The chain has TRBV6-2 or TRBV6-3 and TRBJ2-1, with D maybe TRBD2 (6 bases). The CDR3 is 15 amino acids. The germline gives CDR1 MNHEY, CDR2 SVGEGT. This CDR3 is CACRPGGASYNGQFF. The CDR3 DNA follows: TGTGCCTGCAGGCCCGGGGGAGCCTCCTACAACGGGCAGTTCTTC.

Comment on this clonotype: A much larger clone differs from this one at a single base, so this may be a read error. The V gene is TRBV4-2, the J gene TRBJ2-4; 8 bases are shared with TRBD2. From germline, CDR1 is LGHNA and CDR2 YNFKEQ. V gave up 0 bases and J gave up 12 bases; unmatched junction bases: 16. CDR3 length: 17 amino acids. The CDR3 region has the DNA TGTGCCAGCAGCCAAGATGCCGGGGGGGCCGGGTCTTCTTCTCAGTACTTC. It is translated as CASSQDAGGAGSSSQYF.

This clonotype has a handful of counts. At one of its ends the junction is not consistent with the germline gene, which may arise from a read error. The chain links TRBV20-1 to TRBJ2-1; 8 nucleotides match TRBD2. This CDR3 has 16 amino acids. Germline V gene data show CDR1 as DFQATT and CDR2 as SNEGSKA (reference sequence). The CDR3 coding sequence is TGCAGTGCTAGAGATATCTCCGGGGGGGCCTACAATGAGCAGCTCTTC. Protein product: CSARDISGGAYNEQLF.